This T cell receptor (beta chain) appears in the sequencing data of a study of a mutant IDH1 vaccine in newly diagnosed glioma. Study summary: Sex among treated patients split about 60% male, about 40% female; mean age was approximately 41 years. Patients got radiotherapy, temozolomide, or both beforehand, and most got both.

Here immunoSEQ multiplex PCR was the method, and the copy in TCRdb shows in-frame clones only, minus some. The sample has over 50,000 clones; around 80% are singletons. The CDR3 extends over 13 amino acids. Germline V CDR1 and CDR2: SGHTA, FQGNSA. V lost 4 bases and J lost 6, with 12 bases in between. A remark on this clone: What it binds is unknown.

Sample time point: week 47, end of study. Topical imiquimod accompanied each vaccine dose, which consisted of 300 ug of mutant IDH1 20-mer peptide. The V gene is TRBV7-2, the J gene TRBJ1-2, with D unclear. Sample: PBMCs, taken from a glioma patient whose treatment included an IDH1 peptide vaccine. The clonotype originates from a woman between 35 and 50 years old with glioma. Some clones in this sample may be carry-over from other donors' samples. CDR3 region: CASSSGGLDGYTF. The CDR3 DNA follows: TGTGCCAGCAGCTCCGGAGGGCTGGATGGCTACACCTTC.